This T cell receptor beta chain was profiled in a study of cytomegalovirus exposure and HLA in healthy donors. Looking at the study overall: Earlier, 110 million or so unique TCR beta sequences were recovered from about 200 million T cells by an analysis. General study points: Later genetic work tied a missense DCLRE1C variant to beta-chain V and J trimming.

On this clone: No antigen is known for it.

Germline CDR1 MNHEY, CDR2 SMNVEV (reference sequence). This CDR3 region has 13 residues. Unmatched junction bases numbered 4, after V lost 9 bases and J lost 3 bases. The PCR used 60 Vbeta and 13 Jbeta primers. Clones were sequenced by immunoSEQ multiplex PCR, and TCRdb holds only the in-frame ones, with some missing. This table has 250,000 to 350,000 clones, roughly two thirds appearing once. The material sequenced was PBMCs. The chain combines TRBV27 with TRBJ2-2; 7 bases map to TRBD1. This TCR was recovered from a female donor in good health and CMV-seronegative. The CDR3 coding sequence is TGTGCCAGTAGACAGGGATACACCGGGGAGCTGTTTTTT. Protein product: CASRQGYTGELFF.